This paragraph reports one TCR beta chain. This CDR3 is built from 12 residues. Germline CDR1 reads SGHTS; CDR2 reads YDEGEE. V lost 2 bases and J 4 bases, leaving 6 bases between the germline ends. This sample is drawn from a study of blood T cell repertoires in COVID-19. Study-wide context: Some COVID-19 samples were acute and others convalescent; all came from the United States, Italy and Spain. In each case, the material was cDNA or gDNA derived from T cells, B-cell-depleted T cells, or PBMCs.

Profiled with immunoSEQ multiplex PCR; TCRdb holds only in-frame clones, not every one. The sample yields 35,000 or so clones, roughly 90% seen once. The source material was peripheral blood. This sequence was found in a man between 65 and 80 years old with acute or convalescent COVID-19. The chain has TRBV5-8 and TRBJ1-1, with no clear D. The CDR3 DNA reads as TGTGCCAGCAGCTTCACTGGCACTGAAGCTTTCTTT. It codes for CASSFTGTEAFF.